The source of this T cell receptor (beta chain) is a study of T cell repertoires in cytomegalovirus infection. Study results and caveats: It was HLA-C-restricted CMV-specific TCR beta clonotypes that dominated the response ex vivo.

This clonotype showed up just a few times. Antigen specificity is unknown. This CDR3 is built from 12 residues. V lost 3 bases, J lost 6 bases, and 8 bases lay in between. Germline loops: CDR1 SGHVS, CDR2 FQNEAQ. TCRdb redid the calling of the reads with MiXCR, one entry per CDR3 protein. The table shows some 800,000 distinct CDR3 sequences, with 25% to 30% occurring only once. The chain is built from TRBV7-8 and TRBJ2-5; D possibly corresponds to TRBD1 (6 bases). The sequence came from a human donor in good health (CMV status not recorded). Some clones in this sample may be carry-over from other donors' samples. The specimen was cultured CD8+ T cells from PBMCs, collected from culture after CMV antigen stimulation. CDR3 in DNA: TGTGCCAGCAGCTTGGGGGCGCAGACCCAGTACTTC. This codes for CASSLGAQTQYF.